One and the same sample provided the 14 T cell receptor beta chains below, sequenced in a study of cytomegalovirus exposure and HLA in healthy donors. The PCR had 60 Vbeta and 13 Jbeta primers. Assay used: immunoSEQ multiplex PCR; TCRdb lists only in-frame clones, some missing. The sample carries under 200,000 clones, 75% to 80% recorded once. The sequenced sample consisted of PBMCs. The receptors originated from a woman in her forties in good health and CMV-seropositive.

This chain links TRBV6-6 with TRBJ2-1; tentative D call: TRBD1 (6 bases). The CDR3 sequence is 13 residues long. V was clipped by 6 bases and J by 1 base, with 7 bases between them. The germline CDR1 and CDR2 sequences are MNHNY and SVGAGI (reference sequence). CDR3 in DNA: TGTGCCAGCAGGGACAGTTCCTACAATGAGCAGTTCTTC. Its protein product is CASRDSSYNEQFF.

The chain joins TRBV7-9 to TRBJ2-2; TRBD2 aligns across 13 bases. This CDR3 is 18 amino acids long. With V trimmed by 3 bases and J by 0 bases, 4 bases remained unmatched. CDR1 and CDR2 from the germline V gene are SEHNR and FQNEAQ (reference sequence). CDR3 DNA sequence: TGTGCCAGCAGCTTCAAGACTAGCGGGAGGCCGAACACCGGGGAGCTGTTTTTT. It specifies CASSFKTSGRPNTGELFF.

This sequence joins TRBV2 and TRBJ2-5; weak D call: TRBD1 (6 bases). This CDR3 contains 14 residues. Germline V CDR1 and CDR2: SNHLY, FYNNEI. V lost 0 bases and J 2 bases, leaving 7 bases between the germline ends. This CDR3 reads CASSEARGQETQYF. The CDR3 nucleotides are TGTGCCAGCAGTGAAGCTAGGGGGCAAGAGACCCAGTACTTC.

The J gene is TRBJ2-1, the V gene TRBV19, with TRBD1 identical over 12 bases. The germline CDR1 and CDR2 sequences are LNHDA and SQIVND (reference sequence). Trimming cost V 4 bases and J 8 bases; bases outside gene matches: 9. CDR3 size: 16 residues. The CDR3 region is CASSKTGTGGGYEQFF. DNA of the CDR3: TGTGCCAGTAGTAAAACAGGGACAGGGGGCGGTTATGAGCAGTTCTTC.

The chain joins TRBV6-5 to TRBJ1-1; 9 positions agree with TRBD1. Germline values: CDR1 MNHEY, CDR2 SVGAGI. V shed 2 bases, J shed 9 bases, and the junction held 4 bases outside the gene matches. The CDR3 consists of 13 residues. In DNA form, the CDR3 reads TGTGCCAGCAGTTACCCCGGACAGGGGAAAGCTTTCTTT. Its protein is CASSYPGQGKAFF.

The chain employs TRBV6-4 and TRBJ2-3; possible D gene TRBD1, 5 bases. This CDR3 region has 14 residues. V shed 6 bases and J shed 0 bases, with 10 bases lying between them. CDR1 and CDR2 from the germline V gene are MRHNA and SNTAGT. CDR3 nucleotides: TGTGCCAGCAGCTCTCAGGGTAGCACAGATACGCAGTATTTT. It is translated as CASSSQGSTDTQYF.

The DNA for the CDR3 is TGCGCCAGCAGCTTGAGTGGGAGCTCTGGGGCCAACGTCCTGACTTTC. Its translation: CASSLSGSSGANVLTF. The chain couples TRBV5-1 to TRBJ2-6, with D possibly matching TRBD2 (5 bases). CDR3 length equals 16 residues. Germline lookup yields CDR1 SGHRS and CDR2 YFSETQ. Trimming removed 1 base from V and 0 bases from J, with 8 bases in between.

This clone was picked up one time. V gene TRBV19 combines with J gene TRBJ1-2; 7 bases agree with TRBD1. The length of the CDR3 is 13 residues. The germline CDR1 and CDR2 sequences are LNHDA and SQIVND (reference sequence). J was trimmed by 6 bases and V by 6 bases; bases with no gene match: 7. CDR3: CASRLDREDGYTF. Here the CDR3 DNA reads TGTGCCAGTAGATTAGACAGGGAGGATGGCTACACCTTC.

The chain joins TRBV5-1 to TRBJ1-1; 7 bases match TRBD1. This CDR3 has 16 residues. The V and J ends lost 0 bases and 2 bases, in that order; junction bases with no gene match: 7. The germline V gene has CDR1 SGHRS and CDR2 YFSETQ. The DNA of the CDR3 is TGCGCCAGCAGCTTGGCAGTCGACAGGGCTAACACTGAAGCTTTCTTT. This sequence encodes CASSLAVDRANTEAFF.

The gene calls are TRBV6-5 and TRBJ2-2; 7 positions agree with TRBD1. This CDR3 spans 13 amino acids. Germline trimming cut 5 bases from V and 6 bases from J; bases unmatched to any gene: 3. Germline V lookup: CDR1 MNHEY, CDR2 SVGAGI. DNA for the CDR3: TGTGCCAGCAGTCTTGGGACAGCCGGGGAGCTGTTTTTT. Its protein is CASSLGTAGELFF.

V gene TRBV5-4 combines with J gene TRBJ1-4, with 7 bases identical to TRBD1. After removal of 0 bases from V and 8 bases from J, the junction contained 1 base not matched to a gene. Germline V gives CDR1 SGHNT, CDR2 YYREEE (reference sequence). The CDR3 has 13 residues. CDR3 region: CASSLGDSEKLFF. The CDR3, as DNA: TGTGCCAGCAGCTTGGGGGACAGCGAAAAACTGTTTTTT. The complete variable domain, with remaining parts taken from reference TRBV5-4 and TRBJ1-4, reads ETGVTQSPTHLIKTRGQQVTLRCSSQSGHNTVSWYQQALGQGPQFIFQYYREEENGRGNFPPRFSGLQFPNYSSELNVNALELDDSALYLCASSLGDSEKLFFGSGTQLSVL.

This chain joins TRBV19 and TRBJ1-5, with 7 bases identical to TRBD1. J gave up 6 bases and V 3 bases, and 5 bases lay outside the gene matches. From germline, CDR1 is LNHDA and CDR2 SQIVND (reference sequence). The CDR3 totals 14 residues. CDR3 nucleotides: TGTGCCAGTAGTATTGCAAGGGGGCTTCAGCCCCAGCATTTT. Amino acid sequence: CASSIARGLQPQHF.

The gene calls are TRBV6-5 and TRBJ2-7; 9 bases agree with TRBD2. Germline CDR1 is MNHEY and CDR2 is SVGAGI. The V gene end was trimmed by 0 bases and the J gene end by 2 bases; junction bases not matched to a gene: 5. The CDR3 loop spans 16 amino acids. The CDR3 DNA reads TGTGCCAGCAGTTACTCAAAGGCTAGCGGGACCTACGAGCAGTACTTC. It codes for CASSYSKASGTYEQYF.

The rearrangement links TRBV7-7 to TRBJ1-1, with D perhaps matching TRBD1 (5 bases). The CDR3 loop spans 13 amino acids. The germline gives CDR1 SSHAT, CDR2 FNYEAQ (reference sequence). Trimming took 5 bases from V and 7 from J, leaving 14 bases between them. The CDR3 spells CASSLLRGVEAFF. CDR3 DNA sequence: TGTGCCAGCAGCCTCCTGCGGGGGGTTGAAGCTTTCTTT.